A selection of T cell receptor beta chains follows, all from one sample in a study of T-cell memory formation after mild COVID-19. TCRdb fed the 5' RACE reads into MiXCR, producing one record per CDR3 protein. The table has hundreds of thousands of distinct CDR3 sequences, roughly 17% seen once; the top ten hold around 12%. Specimen: PBMCs or a T cell subset sorted from them (not recorded which). All receptors derive from an adult woman who had mild COVID-19 (a few samples of this study predate the infection). Cell type and time point are not known. CDR3s include the opening cysteine and the closing phenylalanine or tryptophan. A D gene is named only where the DNA matches it firmly. Part of the rows lack a size; the others show once, few, many or a class for expanded clones.

J: TRBJ2-1
D: NA
V: TRBV6-2/TRBV6-3
size: few
DNA: TGTGCCAGCAGCCACCATGTTCTCAATGAGCAGTTCTTC
CDR3: CASSHHVLNEQFF

J: TRBJ1-2
D: NA
V: TRBV12-3/TRBV12-4
size: NA
DNA: TGTGCCAGCAGTTCCCAGGACGGCTACACCTTC
CDR3: CASSSQDGYTF

J: TRBJ1-2
D: NA
V: TRBV10-3
size: NA
DNA: TGTGCCATCAGAACTTTAAATGGCTACACCTTC
CDR3: CAIRTLNGYTF

J: TRBJ1-2
D: NA
V: TRBV7-2
size: few
DNA: TGTGCCAGCAGCTTAGATGGAGGGTCCGGCTATGGCTACACCTTC
CDR3: CASSLDGGSGYGYTF

J: TRBJ1-2
D: NA
V: TRBV4-1
size: NA
DNA: TGCGCCAGCAGCCAAGATCTCGCCAGTCATGGCTACACCTTC
CDR3: CASSQDLASHGYTF

J: TRBJ1-4
D: NA
V: TRBV7-2
size: NA
DNA: TGTGCCAGCAGCCCCGAACGAGGGCTCCGGGAAAAACTGTTTTTT
CDR3: CASSPERGLREKLFF

J: TRBJ2-3
D: NA
V: TRBV20-1
size: once
DNA: TGCAGTGCCCCGCGCAGATTCAGAGATACGCAGTATTTT
CDR3: CSAPRRFRDTQYF

J: TRBJ2-7
D: NA
V: TRBV9
size: few
DNA: TGTGCCAGCAGCGTAAGTGGGGTCCCCTACGAGCAGTACTTC
CDR3: CASSVSGVPYEQYF

J: TRBJ1-5
D: NA
V: TRBV18
size: few
DNA: TGTGCCAGCTCACCGGTTCCGGGAGGCAATCAGCCCCAGCATTTT
CDR3: CASSPVPGGNQPQHF

J: TRBJ1-2
D: NA
V: TRBV20-1
size: few
DNA: TGCAGTGCTAGACAGGCAGGGCGTCGATTGGGTGGCTACACCTTC
CDR3: CSARQAGRRLGGYTF

J: TRBJ2-5
D: NA
V: TRBV7-6
size: many
DNA: TGTGCCAGCAGCGATACTAGTGCCGGAGAGACCCAGTACTTC
CDR3: CASSDTSAGETQYF

J: TRBJ2-7
D: NA
V: TRBV19
size: NA
DNA: TGTGCCAGTAGTATCGGCAGCTCCTACGAGCAGTACTTC
CDR3: CASSIGSSYEQYF

J: TRBJ2-3
D: NA
V: TRBV3-1
size: few
DNA: TGTGCCAGCAGCCCCACAGGGCCCGGCAATCCCACAGATACGCAGTATTTT
CDR3: CASSPTGPGNPTDTQYF

J: TRBJ2-2
D: TRBD2
V: TRBV20-1
size: NA
DNA: TGCAGTGCTACCCCGGGACTAGCGGGAGGGAGGAACACCGGGGAGCTGTTTTTT
CDR3: CSATPGLAGGRNTGELFF

J: TRBJ1-6
D: NA
V: TRBV9
size: NA
DNA: TGTGCCAGCAGCCCGAGGGCAGCCGACTATAATTCACCCCTCCACTTT
CDR3: CASSPRAADYNSPLHF

J: TRBJ2-2
D: NA
V: TRBV19
size: NA
DNA: TGTGCCAGTAGTATAGCGGAGGCGCGGGCCGGGGAGCTGTTTTTT
CDR3: CASSIAEARAGELFF

J: TRBJ1-5
D: NA
V: TRBV7-6
size: many
DNA: TGTGCCAGCAGCTTAGGGCCGCCGAATAGCAATCAGCCCCAGCATTTT
CDR3: CASSLGPPNSNQPQHF

J: TRBJ2-2
D: TRBD2
V: TRBV6-5
size: few
DNA: TGTGCCAGCAGGCAGGGACTAGCGGGGGGCACCGGGGAGCTGTTTTTT
CDR3: CASRQGLAGGTGELFF

J: TRBJ2-1
D: NA
V: TRBV3-1
size: NA
DNA: TGTGCCAGCAGCCAGAGGACAGCTTACAATGAGCAGTTCTTC
CDR3: CASSQRTAYNEQFF

J: TRBJ1-2
D: TRBD1
V: TRBV7-6
size: few
DNA: TGTGCCAGCAGAGCCGGGACAGGGGGCCGACCGGAGATGAATGGCTACACCTTC
CDR3: CASRAGTGGRPEMNGYTF

J: TRBJ2-4
D: NA
V: TRBV4-3
size: many
DNA: TGCGCCAGCAGCCAAGAGAGGCTACTAGCCAAAAACATTCAGTACTTC
CDR3: CASSQERLLAKNIQYF

J: TRBJ2-2
D: NA
V: TRBV6-4
size: many
DNA: TGTGCCAGCAGCTCAAGCCGAGATGGGTACACCGGGGAGCTGTTTTTT
CDR3: CASSSSRDGYTGELFF

J: TRBJ1-1
D: NA
V: TRBV2
size: NA
DNA: TGTGCCAGCAGTGAAGTGGCGGGAACTAACACTGAAGCTTTCTTT
CDR3: CASSEVAGTNTEAFF

J: TRBJ2-2
D: NA
V: TRBV24-1
size: few
DNA: TGTGCCACCAGTCAAGACATCGGGGGCACCGGGGAGCTGTTTTTT
CDR3: CATSQDIGGTGELFF